These T cell receptor beta chains were read from a single sample in a study of OX40 agonist ivuxolimab in advanced cancers. Produced via immunoSEQ multiplex PCR; TCRdb's table is partial and in-frame only. The table has tens of thousands of clones, around 92% seen once. Sequenced material: CD4+ or CD8+ T cells sorted from blood, taken in a trial of the OX40 agonist ivuxolimab. The source is an adult with an advanced solid tumor such as melanoma, head and neck, liver or kidney cancer. Both conserved end residues are part of each CDR3. Fields, in order: CDR3 protein, V gene, J gene, clone size. Clone size is stated in some rows and not others, as once, few, many or a class when expanded.

CDR3aa: CASTIGGDGYTF
v_gene: TRBV19
j_gene: TRBJ1-2
abundance: NA

CDR3aa: CASSDADRDTGELFF
v_gene: TRBV25-1
j_gene: TRBJ2-2
abundance: NA

CDR3aa: CASSLVGKNEQFF
v_gene: TRBV5-8
j_gene: TRBJ2-1
abundance: few

CDR3aa: CASSLGSPTRDEKLFF
v_gene: TRBV7-8
j_gene: TRBJ1-4
abundance: NA

CDR3aa: CASSLDLGVVQYF
v_gene: TRBV7-9
j_gene: TRBJ2-7
abundance: once

CDR3aa: CASSVGREAWEQYF
v_gene: TRBV9
j_gene: TRBJ2-7
abundance: NA

CDR3aa: CASSLRTSGSTDTQYF
v_gene: TRBV28
j_gene: TRBJ2-3
abundance: once

CDR3aa: CASSMGDSAYEQYF
v_gene: TRBV19
j_gene: TRBJ2-7
abundance: NA

CDR3aa: CASSRTANTGELFF
v_gene: TRBV10-2
j_gene: TRBJ2-2
abundance: NA

CDR3aa: CASLGGRATDTQYF
v_gene: TRBV10-1
j_gene: TRBJ2-3
abundance: once

CDR3aa: CASSPLGNLGDEQFF
v_gene: TRBV27
j_gene: TRBJ2-1
abundance: NA

CDR3aa: CASSLPGPNYEQYF
v_gene: TRBV7-9
j_gene: TRBJ2-7
abundance: NA

CDR3aa: CASSPQREAPYEQYF
v_gene: TRBV9
j_gene: TRBJ2-7
abundance: few

CDR3aa: CASSLLQNRDPDTEAFF
v_gene: TRBV7-9
j_gene: TRBJ1-1
abundance: NA

CDR3aa: CARLRISGNTIYF
v_gene: TRBV7-3
j_gene: TRBJ1-3
abundance: NA

CDR3aa: CASSQTRGPYNEKLFF
v_gene: TRBV18
j_gene: TRBJ1-4
abundance: NA

CDR3aa: CATPRGRDPPEAFF
v_gene: TRBV7-9
j_gene: TRBJ1-1
abundance: NA

CDR3aa: CASSPRTGLYNEQFF
v_gene: TRBV28
j_gene: TRBJ2-1
abundance: NA

CDR3aa: CASSLPKEGGTDTQYF
v_gene: TRBV6-6
j_gene: TRBJ2-3
abundance: NA

CDR3aa: CASSRLAGDYEQYF
v_gene: TRBV6-5
j_gene: TRBJ2-7
abundance: NA

CDR3aa: CASSGTSRSRTDEQFF
v_gene: TRBV6-4
j_gene: TRBJ2-1
abundance: NA

CDR3aa: CSVESRLAESYEQYF
v_gene: TRBV29-1
j_gene: TRBJ2-7
abundance: NA

CDR3aa: CASSYDPLLPLHF
v_gene: TRBV6-5
j_gene: TRBJ1-6
abundance: few

CDR3aa: CASSFGTGGRDTQYF
v_gene: TRBV7-8
j_gene: TRBJ2-3
abundance: NA

CDR3aa: CASSFAGGTYEQYF
v_gene: TRBV27
j_gene: TRBJ2-7
abundance: NA

CDR3aa: CASSWKALSYTEAFF
v_gene: TRBV27
j_gene: TRBJ1-1
abundance: NA

CDR3aa: CASSLAYEQYF
v_gene: TRBV5-8
j_gene: TRBJ2-7
abundance: once

CDR3aa: CASSPSEGLSYEQYF
v_gene: TRBV7-8
j_gene: TRBJ2-7
abundance: NA

CDR3aa: CSVEDNLASYNEQFF
v_gene: TRBV29-1
j_gene: TRBJ2-1
abundance: NA

CDR3aa: CASSLGRGQQFF
v_gene: TRBV13
j_gene: TRBJ2-1
abundance: NA

CDR3aa: CASSEAGGSFYEQYF
v_gene: TRBV6-1
j_gene: TRBJ2-7
abundance: NA

CDR3aa: CASSIGSVEQFF
v_gene: TRBV19
j_gene: TRBJ2-1
abundance: NA

CDR3aa: CASSPLGAGHSTDTQYF
v_gene: TRBV4-1
j_gene: TRBJ2-3
abundance: NA

CDR3aa: CASSFTSTGELFF
v_gene: TRBV25-1
j_gene: TRBJ2-2
abundance: NA

CDR3aa: CASSRPGLTEAFF
v_gene: TRBV27
j_gene: TRBJ1-1
abundance: NA

CDR3aa: CASLGDTEAFF
v_gene: TRBV6-6
j_gene: TRBJ1-1
abundance: NA

CDR3aa: CASSIVGGTFYEQYF
v_gene: TRBV19
j_gene: TRBJ2-7
abundance: NA